This TCR beta chain derives from a study of blood T cell repertoires in COVID-19. For the study at large: The United States, Italy and Spain were the sources of the acute and convalescent COVID-19 samples. Sources were T cells, B-cell-depleted T cells, or PBMCs; the material itself was cDNA or gDNA.

Methods used by the authors: Estimation of nucleated cell counts relied on the amplification of reference gene primers. Repertoires were generated with immunoSEQ multiplex PCR, while TCRdb's copy carries only in-frame clones and drops some. V and J calls and clone size follow that table, whereas D and trimming were derived from the DNA. The sample has 20,000 to 30,000 clones; 88% are singletons. Germline assignment: CDR1 LNHNV and CDR2 YYDKDF (reference sequence). CDR3 length: 17 amino acids. After removal of 5 bases from V and 0 bases from J, the junction contained 9 bases not matched to a gene. The TCR comes from a man aged 65 to 79 in a cohort sampled during active COVID-19. Sequenced material: peripheral blood. The chain has TRBV15 and TRBJ2-1; 8 bases map to TRBD2. The CDR3 region is CATSAQLAASSYNEQFF. The CDR3 nucleotides read TGTGCCACCAGCGCCCAACTAGCGGCAAGCTCCTACAATGAGCAGTTCTTC.